The rows below give T cell receptor beta chains drawn from one sample of a study of neoadjuvant anti-PD-1 for oral cavity cancer. Assay: immunoSEQ multiplex PCR; the TCRdb copy retains only in-frame clones and omits some. The sample comprises about 14,000 clones, 50% to 65% of which are singletons, and around 3.1% rests with the top ten. The sample consisted of PBMCs, taken before nivolumab (anti-PD-1) treatment. These receptors were taken from a person aged 40-85 years with oral cavity squamous cell carcinoma. The CDR3 runs from the conserved cysteine through the conserved F or W. Each record gives: clone size, D gene, J gene, V gene, CDR3 DNA, CDR3 protein. The D gene is left open where the match is weak. Clone size appears in some rows only: once, few, many, or a class for an expanded clone.

-,TRBD1,TRBJ1-2,TRBV9,TGTGCCAGCAAGGGGACAGGTTATTTCTATGGCTACACCTTC,CASKGTGYFYGYTF
-,-,TRBJ1-4,TRBV7-6,TGTGCCAGCAGCTCAGACGGTGCAACTAATGAAAAACTGTTTTTT,CASSSDGATNEKLFF
-,-,TRBJ1-1,TRBV4-1,TGCGCCAGCAGCCAAGTCAAAGGGATGAGAGTTGGAGCTTTCTTT,CASSQVKGMRVGAFF
-,-,TRBJ1-5,TRBV29-1,TGCAGCGTTGGGGCCAGAGATCAGCCCCAGCATTTT,CSVGARDQPQHF
few,-,TRBJ2-7,TRBV5-4,TGTGCCAGCAGCTTGGTTCCTGGAGGGCAGGTCGGGGCGAGCGAGCAGTACTTC,CASSLVPGGQVGASEQYF
-,-,TRBJ2-2,TRBV2,TGTGCCAGCAGTGTAGGACCCACCCCGAACACCGGGGAGCTGTTTTTT,CASSVGPTPNTGELFF
few,TRBD1,TRBJ1-2,TRBV7-9,TGTGCCAGCAGCTCTCCGAAAGCAGGGGGCGTCTATGGCTACACCTTC,CASSSPKAGGVYGYTF
-,-,TRBJ1-5,TRBV11-2,TGTGCCAGCAGCTTAGATCAGGGTCAGCCCCAGCATTTT,CASSLDQGQPQHF
-,-,TRBJ1-4,TRBV13,TGTGCCAGCAGCTCGGCAGGAGGAAGGAATGAAAAACTGTTTTTT,CASSSAGGRNEKLFF
-,-,TRBJ2-7,TRBV11-2,TGTGCCAGCAGCTTAGCCGGATCCTACGAGCAGTACTTC,CASSLAGSYEQYF
-,-,TRBJ1-2,TRBV10-2,TGCGCCAGCGGGATCTACAGGAATGGCTATGGCTACACCTTC,CASGIYRNGYGYTF
-,-,TRBJ2-1,TRBV29-1,TGCAGCGTTTTACAGGGACTATACAATGAGCAGTTCTTC,CSVLQGLYNEQFF
-,-,TRBJ2-7,TRBV7-9,TGTGCCAGCAGCCCAGAGATAAGAGACCACGAGCAGTACTTC,CASSPEIRDHEQYF
-,-,TRBJ2-1,TRBV25-1,TGTGCCAGCAGTGGGAGGTTCGATGAGCAGTTCTTC,CASSGRFDEQFF
-,-,TRBJ2-2,TRBV5-4,TGTGCCAGCAGCTTCGACAGGTTTTCGAACACCGGGGAGCTGTTTTTT,CASSFDRFSNTGELFF
-,-,TRBJ2-5,TRBV19,TGTGCCAGTAGTAACAGGTTTCAAGAGACCCAGTACTTC,CASSNRFQETQYF
-,-,TRBJ2-6,TRBV19,TGTGCCAGTAGTCGCACGCCCGGCAGCAGGGGGGCCAACGTCCTGACTTTC,CASSRTPGSRGANVLTF
-,TRBD1,TRBJ2-1,TRBV5-5,TGTGCCAGCAGCCCTCTGACAGGGGCGAGCAATGAGCAGTTCTTC,CASSPLTGASNEQFF
-,-,TRBJ2-2,TRBV4-2,TGTGCCAGCAGCCAAGTAGGTTCCGGGAGTCCGACCGGGGAGCTGTTTTTT,CASSQVGSGSPTGELFF
-,TRBD2,TRBJ2-3,TRBV11-2,TGTGCCAGCAGCTATAGCGGGATGAACACAGATACGCAGTATTTT,CASSYSGMNTDTQYF
-,TRBD1,TRBJ1-1,TRBV28,TGTGCCAGCAGTGTGTACGACAGGGGAGGGCTTGAAGCTTTCTTT,CASSVYDRGGLEAFF
-,TRBD1,TRBJ1-6,TRBV6-1,TGTGCCATTTGGACAGGGCAGAATTCACCCCTCCACTTT,CAIWTGQNSPLHF
-,TRBD1,TRBJ2-7,TRBV5-1,TGCGCCAGCAGCTTGTCGTTTGGGACAGGTTTTTCCTACGAGCAGTACTTC,CASSLSFGTGFSYEQYF
-,-,TRBJ2-3,TRBV6-6,TGTGCCAGCAGTCCACAGGGTTTCGCAGATACGCAGTATTTT,CASSPQGFADTQYF
-,TRBD1,TRBJ2-7,TRBV5-5,TGTGCCAGCAGCTCCCAGAGTACAGGGGTCGGGTCCGTGCGGCAGTACTTC,CASSSQSTGVGSVRQYF
-,-,TRBJ1-1,TRBV10-3,TGTGCCATCAGTGATTCAAAAACGCGCGCAGGTCACACTGAAGCTTTCTTT,CAISDSKTRAGHTEAFF
-,TRBD2,TRBJ2-3,TRBV5-1,TGCGCCAGCAGCCGGGGACTAGCGGACACAGATACGCAGTATTTT,CASSRGLADTDTQYF
-,-,TRBJ1-1,TRBV30,TGTGCCTGGAGCTGGGTGGCGCAGAACACTGAAGCTTTCTTT,CAWSWVAQNTEAFF
few,TRBD2,TRBJ2-1,TRBV7-2,TGTGCCAGCAGCCTAGTGGCTAGCGGGAGGGGTGAGCAGTTCTTC,CASSLVASGRGEQFF
-,-,TRBJ2-2,TRBV6-5,TGTGCCAGCAGTTCACGGGTCGAAACCGGGGAGCTGTTTTTT,CASSSRVETGELFF
-,-,TRBJ1-3,TRBV4-1,TGCGCCAGCAGCCAAGCTGTGGGGGGGATAAACACCATATATTTT,CASSQAVGGINTIYF
-,-,TRBJ1-4,TRBV12-5,TGTGCTAGTGGTTTGGTACTGGGGATAGGAAATGAAAAACTGTTTTTT,CASGLVLGIGNEKLFF
-,-,TRBJ2-3,TRBV6-4,TGTGCCAGCAGTCCGAGAGCAGGCACAGATACGCAGTATTTT,CASSPRAGTDTQYF
few,-,TRBJ1-5,TRBV4-1,TGCGCCAGCAGCCAAAGGACATACGATAGCAATCAGCCCCAGCATTTT,CASSQRTYDSNQPQHF
-,-,TRBJ2-2,TRBV5-1,TGCGCCAGTTACACGAACACCGGGGAGCTGTTTTTT,CASYTNTGELFF
-,-,TRBJ2-1,TRBV6-6,TGTGCCAGCAGTCCAGGGGTAAATGAGCAGTTCTTC,CASSPGVNEQFF
-,-,TRBJ2-1,TRBV30,TGTGCCTGGGCAGGGGCCTACAATGAGCAGTTCTTC,CAWAGAYNEQFF
-,-,TRBJ2-1,TRBV6-1,TGTGCCAGTCAGGGGTGGGACCTTATCAATGAGCAGTTCTTC,CASQGWDLINEQFF
-,-,TRBJ2-7,TRBV4-1,TGCGCCAGCAGCCAAGAGGGCGAGCAGTACTTC,CASSQEGEQYF
-,-,TRBJ2-1,TRBV4-1,TGCGCCAGCAAAGGGACTGGGAATGAGCAGTTCTTC,CASKGTGNEQFF
-,-,TRBJ1-5,TRBV2,TGTGCCAGCAGTACCTATGGGGCCAGCAATCAGCCCCAGCATTTT,CASSTYGASNQPQHF
-,TRBD2,TRBJ2-2,TRBV5-4,TGTGCCAGCAGCATGGGGACTAGCGGGAGTTCGAACACCGGGGAGCTGTTTTTT,CASSMGTSGSSNTGELFF
few,-,TRBJ2-3,TRBV9,TGTGCCAGTGGAACAGGGTTTAGCACAGATACGCAGTATTTT,CASGTGFSTDTQYF
-,-,TRBJ2-3,TRBV2,TGTGCCACGGGAGATACGCAGTATTTT,CATGDTQYF
-,TRBD2,TRBJ2-1,TRBV4-1,TGCGCCAGCAGCCAAGGGGGACTAGCGGGAGAGAATGAGCAGTTCTTC,CASSQGGLAGENEQFF
-,-,TRBJ1-6,TRBV27,TGTGCCAGCAGTTTACAGGGGATACCTAAGCGAAAAAATTCACCCCTCCACTTT,CASSLQGIPKRKNSPLHF
-,-,TRBJ1-1,TRBV29-1,TGCAGCGTTGAAGATCCGCGGGACACTTCAACCATGAACACTGAAGCTTTCTTT,CSVEDPRDTSTMNTEAFF
-,-,TRBJ1-6,TRBV7-9,TGTGCCAGCAGCCCAGATAGCTCACCCCTCCACTTT,CASSPDSSPLHF
few,-,TRBJ1-2,TRBV5-1,TGCGCCAGCAGCTTGGAGGCCCGATCTAACTATGGCTACACCTTC,CASSLEARSNYGYTF